The rows below give T cell receptor beta chains drawn from one sample of a study of T-cell memory formation after mild COVID-19. TCRdb analysed the 5' RACE reads with MiXCR anew, one entry per CDR3 protein. The sample lists fewer than 200,000 distinct CDR3 sequences, 20% to 25% occurring once. Sequenced: PBMCs or a T cell subset sorted from them (not recorded which). The receptors originated from an adult woman who had mild COVID-19 (a few samples of this study predate the infection). Cell type and time point are not known. Each CDR3 is given with its conserved first and last residue. The order of the fields is D gene, J gene, V gene, CDR3 length, clone size, CDR3 DNA, CDR3 protein. D genes are given only for firm matches. A row's size may be missing; if present it is once, few, many or a size class.

NA | TRBJ2-3 | TRBV7-9 | 15 | few | TGTGCCAGCAGCTTAGGCACCGATCGCACAGATACGCAGTATTTT | CASSLGTDRTDTQYF
NA | TRBJ2-2 | TRBV24-1 | 13 | NA | TGTGCCACCAGTGATTTTCTCGGCGGGGAGCTGTTTTTT | CATSDFLGGELFF
TRBD2 | TRBJ2-7 | TRBV7-2 | 15 | NA | TGTGCCAGCAGCAAGAGCGGGAGCGCTCACTACGAGCAGTACTTC | CASSKSGSAHYEQYF
TRBD2 | TRBJ2-1 | TRBV9 | 16 | NA | TGTGCCAGCAGCGTAGTTGCTAGCGGGAGAGGCAATGAGCAGTTCTTC | CASSVVASGRGNEQFF
NA | TRBJ2-7 | TRBV12-3/TRBV12-4 | 14 | NA | TGTGCCAGCAGCCCTCCCGGATGGAGCTACGAGCAGTACTTC | CASSPPGWSYEQYF
TRBD1 | TRBJ1-1 | TRBV7-8 | 15 | few | TGTGCCAGCAGCCCCGGGACAGTGATGAACACTGAAGCTTTCTTT | CASSPGTVMNTEAFF
NA | TRBJ2-7 | TRBV15 | 15 | NA | TGTGCCACCAATAGAGAAACAGGGTTCCCCCACGAGCAGTACTTC | CATNRETGFPHEQYF
TRBD1 | TRBJ1-1 | TRBV9 | 16 | few | TGTGCCAGCAGCCCCTGGACAGGGCCCGTGAACACTGAAGCTTTCTTT | CASSPWTGPVNTEAFF
NA | TRBJ2-1 | TRBV4-1 | 15 | NA | TGCGCCAGCAGCCAAGATCGGACTAACTACAATGAGCAGTTCTTC | CASSQDRTNYNEQFF
NA | TRBJ1-6 | TRBV3-1 | 22 | few | TGTGCCAGCAGCCAAGATCACCCTTTCGACTCCGAGAGGGACGTTAGGTTTCGACCCCTCCACTTT | CASSQDHPFDSERDVRFRPLHF
TRBD2 | TRBJ2-7 | TRBV5-1 | 20 | many | TGCGCCAGCAGCTTGGTCGGCCGGACTAGCGGGAGGGAGAGCTCCTACGAGCAGTACTTC | CASSLVGRTSGRESSYEQYF